These T cell receptor beta chains were read from a single sample in a study of blood T cell repertoires in COVID-19. Only in-frame clones appear in the TCRdb table, and some are missing; sequencing was by immunoSEQ multiplex PCR. Among some 180,000 clones, approximately 80% were seen once, and the ten largest hold 14%. Sequenced input: PBMCs or T cells enriched from blood (not recorded which). The receptor source for this set is a man between 60 and 75 years old who had been exposed to COVID-19. CDR3s include the opening cysteine and the closing phenylalanine or tryptophan. A D gene is named only where the DNA matches it firmly. Size tells how often a clone was seen (once, few, many) or the class of an expanded clone, and some rows leave it out.

v_gene,j_gene,d_gene,abundance,len,CDR3nt,CDR3aa
TRBV27,TRBJ2-1,TRBD1,-,17,TGTGCCAGCAGTCCTCTCGTGGGACAGGGGGCTCGAAATGAGCAGTTCTTC,CASSPLVGQGARNEQFF
TRBV2,TRBJ1-5,-,few,14,TGTGCCAGCAGTTCCGGGAACGGCAATCAGCCCCAGCATTTT,CASSSGNGNQPQHF
TRBV5-1,TRBJ2-7,-,-,15,TGCGCCAGCAGTTACGACAACACCTACTCCTACGAGCAGTACTTC,CASSYDNTYSYEQYF
TRBV5-6,TRBJ1-1,-,-,16,TGTGCCAGCAGCCCACCCCAACCGACAGAGAACACTGAAGCTTTCTTT,CASSPPQPTENTEAFF
TRBV7-9,TRBJ2-3,-,-,14,TGTGCCAGCAGCTTAGTAGGACAGTCAGATACGCAGTATTTT,CASSLVGQSDTQYF
TRBV19,TRBJ1-4,-,-,14,TGTGCCAGTAGTTCGGGGTTCATTAATGAAAAACTGTTTTTT,CASSSGFINEKLFF
TRBV13,TRBJ2-7,-,-,15,TGTGCCAGCAGCTTCTTAGCGGACAACTCCTACGAGCAGTACTTC,CASSFLADNSYEQYF
TRBV27,TRBJ2-1,-,-,15,TGTGCCAGCAGTTATTTGGGACATACTGACAATGAGCAGTTCTTC,CASSYLGHTDNEQFF
TRBV2,TRBJ2-5,-,-,13,TGTGCCAGCAGACAACAGCTTCAAGAGACCCAGTACTTC,CASRQQLQETQYF
TRBV7-2,TRBJ2-5,-,-,12,TGTGCCAGCAGCCCCCCAGGTTTGACCCAGTACTTC,CASSPPGLTQYF
TRBV25-1,TRBJ1-3,-,-,16,TGTGCCAGCAGTGAGAGTCAGGGAGGGCTGGGAAACACCATATATTTT,CASSESQGGLGNTIYF
TRBV29-1,TRBJ2-7,-,-,12,TGCAGCTCCCGGACGGGGACCTACGAGCAGTACTTC,CSSRTGTYEQYF
TRBV6-1,TRBJ1-5,TRBD1,-,17,TGTGCCAGCAGTGAAGCGCGGGACAGGGGGTTTTGGCAGCCCCAGCATTTT,CASSEARDRGFWQPQHF
TRBV7-3,TRBJ2-7,TRBD2,-,14,TGTGCCAGCAGCTTAGCTCGGACTAGCTCCGAGCAGTACTTC,CASSLARTSSEQYF
TRBV5-1,TRBJ1-2,-,-,14,TGCGCCAGCAGCCAGGTCGAGCCCCACTATGGCTACACCTTC,CASSQVEPHYGYTF
TRBV28,TRBJ1-4,TRBD1,-,15,TGTGCCAGCAGTACGAAGGACAGGGGTGCTGAAAAACTGTTTTTT,CASSTKDRGAEKLFF
TRBV28,TRBJ1-6,TRBD1,-,16,TGTGCCAGCAGTTTTCCCGGACAGGGGGCGCGTGGGACCCTCCACTTT,CASSFPGQGARGTLHF
TRBV4-1,TRBJ2-1,TRBD2,-,15,TGCGCCAGCAGCCAATCGGCGGGGGCCTACAATGAGCAGTTCTTC,CASSQSAGAYNEQFF
TRBV27,TRBJ2-7,TRBD2,-,19,TGTGCCAGCAGTTTAAAGTGGGCTAGCGGGAGGGCAAGGGTTTACGAGCAGTACTTC,CASSLKWASGRARVYEQYF
TRBV18,TRBJ2-3,TRBD2,-,17,TGTGCCAGCTCAGCACTGGCGACTAGCGAAAGCACAGATACGCAGTATTTT,CASSALATSESTDTQYF
TRBV3-1/TRBV3-2,TRBJ1-1,TRBD1,few,21,TGTGCCAGCAGCCAAGATGGTGGGACAGGAGGGGGAACCCTAATGAACACTGAAGCTTTCTTT,CASSQDGGTGGGTLMNTEAFF
TRBV9,TRBJ2-1,-,-,15,TGTGCCAGCAGCCGATTCGGAGGTGAGGACAATGAGCAGTTCTTC,CASSRFGGEDNEQFF
TRBV7-2,TRBJ1-2,-,-,14,TGTGCCAGCAGCTCGGACGGGATTAACTATGGCTACACCTTC,CASSSDGINYGYTF
TRBV5-1,TRBJ2-3,-,-,13,TGCGCCAGCAGCTTGGGCGGGGCCGATACGCAGTATTTT,CASSLGGADTQYF
TRBV6-2/TRBV6-3,TRBJ2-3,TRBD2,-,19,TGTGCCAGCAGTTACCTCATGGCGCATACTAGCGGGAGCACAGATACGCAGTATTTT,CASSYLMAHTSGSTDTQYF
TRBV25-1,TRBJ2-7,-,-,11,TGTGCCAGCAGTGATACGGGTCCAGCGTACTTC,CASSDTGPAYF
TRBV6-5,TRBJ2-7,TRBD1,few,15,TGTGCCAGCAGTTACCCAGGACAGGTGGGCTACGAGCAGTACTTC,CASSYPGQVGYEQYF
TRBV5-1,TRBJ2-3,TRBD2,once,17,TGCGCCAGCAGACTCCCGGGACTAGCGGGGGTCACAGATACGCAGTATTTT,CASRLPGLAGVTDTQYF
TRBV11-2,TRBJ1-5,-,-,17,TGTGCCAGCAGCCCAAACAGTGGCGGGAAGAGCAATCAGCCCCAGCATTTT,CASSPNSGGKSNQPQHF
TRBV6-1,TRBJ2-2,-,once,12,TGTGCCAGCAGGGCCAGGGCCGGGGAGCTGTTTTTT,CASRARAGELFF
TRBV15,TRBJ2-7,-,-,15,TGTGCCACCAGCCACGGGGGGCAGGCCGCCTACGAGCAGTACTTC,CATSHGGQAAYEQYF
TRBV27,TRBJ1-1,-,-,14,TGTGCCAGCACGGGTGGCGGGTCGGGCACTGAAGCTTTCTTT,CASTGGGSGTEAFF
TRBV12-3/TRBV12-4,TRBJ1-1,-,-,11,TGTGCCAGCAAGCATCCCGCTGAAGCTTTCTTT,CASKHPAEAFF
TRBV28,TRBJ2-3,-,-,15,TGTGCCAGCAAATCTCCGGGTTTTATAACAGATACGCAGTATTTT,CASKSPGFITDTQYF
TRBV5-4,TRBJ1-4,-,few,16,TGTGCCAGCAGCGCGGGGCCGGGGACTGGTAATGAAAAACTGTTTTTT,CASSAGPGTGNEKLFF
TRBV27,TRBJ2-7,TRBD1,-,14,TGTGCCTCCCGACCGGGACAGGTCTCCTACGAGCAGTACTTC,CASRPGQVSYEQYF
TRBV27,TRBJ2-7,TRBD2,-,12,TGTGCCAGCTCGGGGGGGTATGCCGAGCAGTACTTC,CASSGGYAEQYF
TRBV29-1,TRBJ1-3,-,-,12,TGCAGCGGACGGAGCTCTGGAAACACCATATATTTT,CSGRSSGNTIYF
TRBV7-8,TRBJ2-7,-,-,14,TGTGCCAGCAGCTCCCATCGGGACACCCACGAGCAGTACTTC,CASSSHRDTHEQYF
TRBV9,TRBJ2-3,TRBD2,once,16,TGTGCCAGCAGCCCCGGAGGCGGGAGGTACCCAGATACGCAGTATTTT,CASSPGGGRYPDTQYF
TRBV10-3,TRBJ2-3,TRBD1,-,15,TGTGCCATCAGTAGGACGGGACAGGCAACAGATACGCAGTATTTT,CAISRTGQATDTQYF
TRBV5-8,TRBJ1-5,-,-,18,TGTGCCAGCAGCTTGGTTTTGGACCTGGGGCGGATCGATCAGCCCCAGCATTTT,CASSLVLDLGRIDQPQHF
TRBV19,TRBJ2-2,-,-,16,TGTGCCAGTAGTCTACAGGCCCTGGGGAACACCGGGGAGCTGTTTTTT,CASSLQALGNTGELFF
TRBV11-2,TRBJ2-2,-,few,16,TGTGCCAGCAGCCGAATTCGGGGGAGGAACACCGGGGAGCTGTTTTTT,CASSRIRGRNTGELFF
TRBV15,TRBJ2-1,TRBD2,-,15,TGTGCCACCAACCCGGGCCAGCGGGATTTCAATGAGCAGTTCTTC,CATNPGQRDFNEQFF
TRBV29-1,TRBJ2-3,TRBD2,-,15,TGCAGCGTTGAAAGGCCTAGCGGGAGGACAGATACGCAGTATTTT,CSVERPSGRTDTQYF
TRBV2,TRBJ2-7,TRBD1,-,15,TGTGCCAGCCCCGGGCTTAGACAGGGGATCAACGAGCAGTACTTC,CASPGLRQGINEQYF